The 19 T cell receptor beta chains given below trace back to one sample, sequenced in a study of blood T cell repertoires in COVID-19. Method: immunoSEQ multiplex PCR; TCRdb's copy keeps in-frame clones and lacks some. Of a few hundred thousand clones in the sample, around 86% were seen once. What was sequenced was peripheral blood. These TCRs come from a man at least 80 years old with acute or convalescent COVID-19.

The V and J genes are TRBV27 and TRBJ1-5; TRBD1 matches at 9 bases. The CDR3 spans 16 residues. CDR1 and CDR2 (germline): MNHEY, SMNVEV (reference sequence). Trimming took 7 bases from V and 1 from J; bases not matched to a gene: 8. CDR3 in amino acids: CASKSQGAGSNQPQHF. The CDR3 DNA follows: TGTGCCAGCAAATCACAGGGGGCAGGGAGCAATCAGCCCCAGCATTTT.

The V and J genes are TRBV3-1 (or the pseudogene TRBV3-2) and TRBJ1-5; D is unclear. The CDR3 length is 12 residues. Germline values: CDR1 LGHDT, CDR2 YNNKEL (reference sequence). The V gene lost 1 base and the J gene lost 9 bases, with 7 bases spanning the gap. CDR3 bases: TGTGCCAGCAGCCAAGGCCGCGGGCCCCAGCATTTT. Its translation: CASSQGRGPQHF.

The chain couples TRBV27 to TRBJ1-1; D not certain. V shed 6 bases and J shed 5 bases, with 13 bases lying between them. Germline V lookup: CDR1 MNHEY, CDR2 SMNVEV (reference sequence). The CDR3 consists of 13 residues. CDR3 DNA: TGTGCCAGCAGCATCGGGGTGGGGACTGAAGCTTTCTTT. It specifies CASSIGVGTEAFF.

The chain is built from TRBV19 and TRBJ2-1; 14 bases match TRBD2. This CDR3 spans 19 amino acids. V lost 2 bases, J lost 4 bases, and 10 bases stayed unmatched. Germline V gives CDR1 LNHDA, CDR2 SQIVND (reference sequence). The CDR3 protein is CASSISGTSGSLKYNEQFF. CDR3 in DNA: TGTGCCAGTAGTATAAGCGGGACTAGCGGGAGCCTGAAATACAATGAGCAGTTCTTC.

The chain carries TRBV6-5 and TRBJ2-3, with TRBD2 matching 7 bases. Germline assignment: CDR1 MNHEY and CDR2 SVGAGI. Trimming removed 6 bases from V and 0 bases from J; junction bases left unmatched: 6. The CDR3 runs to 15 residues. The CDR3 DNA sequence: TGTGCCAGCAGGGGACTAAGGTATAGCACAGATACGCAGTATTTT. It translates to CASRGLRYSTDTQYF.

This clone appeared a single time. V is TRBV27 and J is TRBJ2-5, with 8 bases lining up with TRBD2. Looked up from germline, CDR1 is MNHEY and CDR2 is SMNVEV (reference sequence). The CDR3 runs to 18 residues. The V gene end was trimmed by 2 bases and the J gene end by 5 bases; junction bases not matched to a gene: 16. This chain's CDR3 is CASSLQQGRGRRGETQYF. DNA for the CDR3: TGTGCCAGCAGTTTACAGCAAGGGCGCGGGAGGAGGGGGGAGACCCAGTACTTC.

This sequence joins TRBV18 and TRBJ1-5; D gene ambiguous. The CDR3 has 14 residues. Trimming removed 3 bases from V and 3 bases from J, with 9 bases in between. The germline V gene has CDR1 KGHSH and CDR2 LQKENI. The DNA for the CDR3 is TGTGCCAGCTCACCCGGGAGCAACAATCAGCCCCAGCATTTT. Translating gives CASSPGSNNQPQHF.

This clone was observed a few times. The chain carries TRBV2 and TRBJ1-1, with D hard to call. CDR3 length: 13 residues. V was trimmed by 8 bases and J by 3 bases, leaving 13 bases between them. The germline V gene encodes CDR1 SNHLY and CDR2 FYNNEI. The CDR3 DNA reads TGTGCCAGCCATGAAAGAGTTTACACTGAAGCTTTCTTT. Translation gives CASHERVYTEAFF.

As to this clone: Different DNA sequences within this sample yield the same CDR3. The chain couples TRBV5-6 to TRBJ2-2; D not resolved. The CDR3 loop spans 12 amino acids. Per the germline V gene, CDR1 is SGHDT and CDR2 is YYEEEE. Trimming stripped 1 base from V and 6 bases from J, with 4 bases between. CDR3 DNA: TGTGCCAGCAGCTTGCTCCCCGGGGAGCTGTTTTTT. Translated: CASSLLPGELFF.

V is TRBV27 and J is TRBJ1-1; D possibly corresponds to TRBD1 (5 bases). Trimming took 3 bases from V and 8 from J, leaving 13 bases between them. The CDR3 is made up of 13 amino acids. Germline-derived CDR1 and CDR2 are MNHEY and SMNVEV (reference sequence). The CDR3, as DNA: TGTGCCAGCAGTTTTCGGTGGGAGGGGGAAGCTTTCTTT. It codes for CASSFRWEGEAFF.

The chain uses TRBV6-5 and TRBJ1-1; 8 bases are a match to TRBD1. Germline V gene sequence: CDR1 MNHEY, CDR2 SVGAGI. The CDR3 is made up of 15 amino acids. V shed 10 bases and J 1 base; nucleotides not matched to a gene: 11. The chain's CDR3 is CATDRGGGSNTEAFF. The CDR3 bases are TGTGCCACCGACAGGGGCGGCGGTTCGAACACTGAAGCTTTCTTT.

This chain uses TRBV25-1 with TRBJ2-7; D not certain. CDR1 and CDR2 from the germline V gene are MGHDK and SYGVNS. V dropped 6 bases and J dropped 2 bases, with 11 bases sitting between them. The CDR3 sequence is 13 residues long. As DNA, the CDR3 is TGTGCCAGCAGGCACAGCAGTACCTACGAGCAGTACTTC. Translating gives CASRHSSTYEQYF.

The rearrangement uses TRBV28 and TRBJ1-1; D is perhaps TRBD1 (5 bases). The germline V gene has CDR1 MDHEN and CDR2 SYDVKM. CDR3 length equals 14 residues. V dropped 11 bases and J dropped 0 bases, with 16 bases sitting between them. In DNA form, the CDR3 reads TGTGCCGGCCAAATGGGGGGGATGAACACTGAAGCTTTCTTT. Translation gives CAGQMGGMNTEAFF.

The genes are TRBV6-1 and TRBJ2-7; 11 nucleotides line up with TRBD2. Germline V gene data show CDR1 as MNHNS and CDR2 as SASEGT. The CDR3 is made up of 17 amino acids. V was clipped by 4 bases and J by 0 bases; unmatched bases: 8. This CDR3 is CASSGQLAGEFSYEQYF. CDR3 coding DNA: TGTGCCAGCAGTGGCCAACTAGCGGGAGAGTTCTCCTACGAGCAGTACTTC.

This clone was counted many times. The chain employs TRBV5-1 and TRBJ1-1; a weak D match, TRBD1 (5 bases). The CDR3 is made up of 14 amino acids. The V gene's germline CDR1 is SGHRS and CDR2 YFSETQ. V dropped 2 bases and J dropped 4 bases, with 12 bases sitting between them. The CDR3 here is CASSFGGEGTEAFF. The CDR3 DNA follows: TGCGCCAGCAGCTTTGGAGGGGAAGGCACTGAAGCTTTCTTT.

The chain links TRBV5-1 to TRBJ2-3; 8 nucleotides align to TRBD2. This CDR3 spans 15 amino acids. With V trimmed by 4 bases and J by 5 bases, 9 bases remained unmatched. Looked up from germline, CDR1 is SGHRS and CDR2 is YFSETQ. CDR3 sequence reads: CASSPFSGGIDTQYF. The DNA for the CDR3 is TGCGCCAGCAGCCCTTTTTCGGGGGGGATAGATACGCAGTATTTT.

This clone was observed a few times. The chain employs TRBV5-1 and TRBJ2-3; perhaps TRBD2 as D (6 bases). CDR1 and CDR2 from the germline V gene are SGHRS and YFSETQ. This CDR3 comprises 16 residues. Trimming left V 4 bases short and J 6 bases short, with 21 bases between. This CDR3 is CASSHGRLEGFDTQYF. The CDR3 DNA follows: TGCGCCAGCAGCCACGGGAGACTAGAGGGGTTCGATACGCAGTATTTT.

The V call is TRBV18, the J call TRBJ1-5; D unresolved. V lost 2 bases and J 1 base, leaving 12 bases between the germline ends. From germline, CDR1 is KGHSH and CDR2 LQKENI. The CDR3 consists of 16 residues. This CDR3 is CASSPAGTRSNQPQHF. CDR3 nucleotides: TGTGCCAGCTCACCAGCGGGAACACGAAGCAATCAGCCCCAGCATTTT.

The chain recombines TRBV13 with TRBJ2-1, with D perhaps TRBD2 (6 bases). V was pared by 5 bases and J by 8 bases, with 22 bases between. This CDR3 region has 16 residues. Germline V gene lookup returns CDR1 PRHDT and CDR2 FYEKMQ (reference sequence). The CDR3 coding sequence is TGTGCCAGCAGCCGGCCTGGACTACCCTCTTCGGATGAGCAGTTCTTC. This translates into CASSRPGLPSSDEQFF.